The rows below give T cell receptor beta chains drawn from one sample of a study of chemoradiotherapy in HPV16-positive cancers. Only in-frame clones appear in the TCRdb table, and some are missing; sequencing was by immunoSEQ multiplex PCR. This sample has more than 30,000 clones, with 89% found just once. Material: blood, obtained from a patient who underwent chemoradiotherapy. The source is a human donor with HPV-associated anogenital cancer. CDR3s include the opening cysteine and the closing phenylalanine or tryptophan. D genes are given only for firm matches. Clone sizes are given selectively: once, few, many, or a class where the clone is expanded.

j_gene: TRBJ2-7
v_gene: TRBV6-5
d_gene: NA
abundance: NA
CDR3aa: CASSPDYPTYEQYF
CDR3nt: TGTGCCAGCAGCCCCGATTATCCCACCTACGAGCAGTACTTC

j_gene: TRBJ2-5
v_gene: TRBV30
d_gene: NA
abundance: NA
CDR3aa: CAWSGGLLGTQYF
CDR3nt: TGTGCCTGGAGTGGGGGACTCTTGGGGACCCAGTACTTC

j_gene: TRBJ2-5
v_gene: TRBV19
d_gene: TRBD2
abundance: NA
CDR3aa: CASSTTNVTSGWETQYF
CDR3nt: TGTGCCAGTAGTACCACTAATGTGACTAGCGGCTGGGAGACCCAGTACTTC

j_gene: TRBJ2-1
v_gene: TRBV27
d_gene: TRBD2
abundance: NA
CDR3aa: CASSTTSGAYNEQFF
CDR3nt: TGTGCCAGCAGTACAACTAGCGGGGCTTACAATGAGCAGTTCTTC

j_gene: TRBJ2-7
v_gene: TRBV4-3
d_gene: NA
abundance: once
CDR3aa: CASSQDKGIGYEQYF
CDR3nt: TGCGCCAGCAGCCAAGATAAGGGTATCGGCTACGAGCAGTACTTC

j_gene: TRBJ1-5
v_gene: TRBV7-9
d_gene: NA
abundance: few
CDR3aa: CASSPIGDNQPQHF
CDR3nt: TGTGCCAGCAGCCCGATCGGGGACAACCAGCCCCAGCATTTT

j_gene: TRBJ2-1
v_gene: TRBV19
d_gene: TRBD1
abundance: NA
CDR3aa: CASRDREEQFF
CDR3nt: TGTGCCAGTAGGGACAGGGAGGAGCAGTTCTTC

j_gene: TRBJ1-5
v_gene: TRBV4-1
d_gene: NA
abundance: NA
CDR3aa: CASSPHSNQPQHF
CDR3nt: TGCGCCAGCAGCCCCCATAGCAATCAGCCCCAGCATTTT

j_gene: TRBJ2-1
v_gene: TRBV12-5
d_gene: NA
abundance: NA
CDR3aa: CASGLTSATLLSYNEQFF
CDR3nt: TGTGCTAGTGGTTTGACATCCGCGACTCTTCTCTCCTACAATGAGCAGTTCTTC

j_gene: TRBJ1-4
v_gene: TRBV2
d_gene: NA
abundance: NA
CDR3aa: CASSPDYSGEKLFF
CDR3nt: TGTGCCAGCAGCCCCGACTATTCAGGTGAAAAACTGTTTTTT

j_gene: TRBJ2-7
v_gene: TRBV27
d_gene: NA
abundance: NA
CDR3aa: CASSLGGNEQYF
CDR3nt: TGTGCCAGCAGTTTAGGTGGCAACGAGCAGTACTTC

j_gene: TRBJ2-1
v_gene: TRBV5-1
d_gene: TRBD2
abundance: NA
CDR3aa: CASSFERGSYNEQFF
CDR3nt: TGCGCCAGCAGCTTCGAGCGGGGCTCCTACAATGAGCAGTTCTTC

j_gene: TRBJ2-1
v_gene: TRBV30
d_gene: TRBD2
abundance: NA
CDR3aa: CAWISFSGRANEQFF
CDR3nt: TGTGCCTGGATTAGTTTCAGCGGGAGGGCCAATGAGCAGTTCTTC

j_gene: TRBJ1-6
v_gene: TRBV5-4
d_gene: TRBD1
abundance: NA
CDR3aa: CASRRDSNSPLHF
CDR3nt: TGTGCCAGCAGACGGGACAGTAATTCACCCCTCCACTTT

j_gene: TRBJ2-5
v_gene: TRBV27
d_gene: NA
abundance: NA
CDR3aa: CASSLWGEVQETQYF
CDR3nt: TGTGCCAGCAGTTTATGGGGGGAGGTACAAGAGACCCAGTACTTC

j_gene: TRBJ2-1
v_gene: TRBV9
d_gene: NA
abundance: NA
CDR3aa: CASRGGSYNEQFF
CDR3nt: TGTGCCAGCAGGGGGGGCTCCTACAATGAGCAGTTCTTC

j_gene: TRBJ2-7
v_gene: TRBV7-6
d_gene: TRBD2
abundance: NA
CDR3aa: CASSRTSGGYEQYF
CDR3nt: TGTGCCAGCAGCCGCACTAGCGGGGGTTACGAGCAGTACTTC

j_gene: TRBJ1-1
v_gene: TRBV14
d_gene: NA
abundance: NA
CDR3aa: CASSPLRQNSNTEAFF
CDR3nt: TGTGCCAGCAGCCCGTTGAGACAGAACTCGAACACTGAAGCTTTCTTT

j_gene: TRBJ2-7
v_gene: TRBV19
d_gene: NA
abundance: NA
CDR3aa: CATQGAASYEQYF
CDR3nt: TGTGCCACCCAGGGTGCAGCATCCTACGAGCAGTACTTC

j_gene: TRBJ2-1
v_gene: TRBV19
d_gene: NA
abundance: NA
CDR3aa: CASSIGRHPSEQFF
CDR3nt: TGTGCCAGTAGTATAGGGCGTCACCCCAGCGAGCAGTTCTTC

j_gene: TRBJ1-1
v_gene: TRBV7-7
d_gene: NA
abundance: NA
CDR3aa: CASSPQVNTEAFF
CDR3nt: TGTGCCAGCAGTCCCCAGGTGAACACTGAAGCTTTCTTT

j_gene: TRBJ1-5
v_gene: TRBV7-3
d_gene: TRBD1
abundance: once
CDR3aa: CASSPGQGPQHF
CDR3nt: TGTGCCAGCAGCCCAGGACAGGGACCCCAGCATTTT

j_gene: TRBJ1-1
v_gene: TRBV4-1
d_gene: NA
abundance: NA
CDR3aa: CASSPRGYTEAFF
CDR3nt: TGCGCCAGCAGCCCTAGGGGGTACACTGAAGCTTTCTTT

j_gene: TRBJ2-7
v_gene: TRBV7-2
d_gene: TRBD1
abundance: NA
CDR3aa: CASSPWTGPSSYEQYF
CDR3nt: TGTGCCAGCAGCCCATGGACAGGTCCCTCATCCTACGAGCAGTACTTC

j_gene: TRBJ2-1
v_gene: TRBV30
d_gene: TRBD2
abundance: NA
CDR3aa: CAWSSGGAYNEQFF
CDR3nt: TGTGCCTGGAGCTCGGGGGGGGCTTACAATGAGCAGTTCTTC

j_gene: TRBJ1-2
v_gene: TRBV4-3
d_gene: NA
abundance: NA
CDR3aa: CASSQGPALAWREGYTF
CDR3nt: TGCGCCAGCAGCCAAGGCCCAGCCCTTGCTTGGAGGGAAGGCTACACCTTC

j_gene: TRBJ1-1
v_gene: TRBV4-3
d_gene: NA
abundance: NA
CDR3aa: CASSQDFGGEAFF
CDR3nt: TGCGCCAGCAGCCAAGATTTCGGCGGTGAAGCTTTCTTT

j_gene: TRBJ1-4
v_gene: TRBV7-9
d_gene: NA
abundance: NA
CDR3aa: CASSTNTVDNEKLFF
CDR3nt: TGTGCCAGCAGCACTAATACAGTTGACAATGAAAAACTGTTTTTT

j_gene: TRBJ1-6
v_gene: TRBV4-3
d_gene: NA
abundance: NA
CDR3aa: CASSYGSSYNSPLHF
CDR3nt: TGCGCCAGCAGTTACGGGAGCTCCTATAATTCACCCCTCCACTTT

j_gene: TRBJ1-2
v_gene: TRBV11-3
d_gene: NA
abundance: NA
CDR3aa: CASSLNDQGYTF
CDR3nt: TGTGCCAGCAGCTTAAACGACCAGGGCTACACCTTC

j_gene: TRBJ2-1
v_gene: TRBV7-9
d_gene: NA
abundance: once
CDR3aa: CASSLAHLAGEQFF
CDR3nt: TGTGCCAGCAGCTTGGCCCACCTGGCGGGAGAGCAGTTCTTC

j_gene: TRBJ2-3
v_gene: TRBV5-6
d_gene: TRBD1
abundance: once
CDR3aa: CASSFSGTGKDTQYF
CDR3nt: TGTGCCAGCAGCTTTTCTGGGACAGGGAAGGATACGCAGTATTTT

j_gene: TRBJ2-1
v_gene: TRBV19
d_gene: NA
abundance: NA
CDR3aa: CATSFPVSNEQFF
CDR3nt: TGTGCCACCAGTTTCCCAGTAAGCAATGAGCAGTTCTTC

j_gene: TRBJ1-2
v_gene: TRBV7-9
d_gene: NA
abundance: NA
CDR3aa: CASSLAVTVPNYGYTF
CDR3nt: TGTGCCAGCAGCTTAGCGGTTACAGTTCCTAACTATGGCTACACCTTC

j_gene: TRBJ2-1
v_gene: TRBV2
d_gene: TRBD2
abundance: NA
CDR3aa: CASRAGTSGKNEQFF
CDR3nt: TGTGCCAGCAGAGCCGGGACTAGCGGGAAGAATGAGCAGTTCTTC